The T cell receptor (beta chain) under discussion was sequenced for a study of early T cells in non-severe SARS-CoV-2 infection (dated by TCRdb to 2020 to 2022). General notes on the study: Because TCR sequencing relied on bulk RNA taken from unsorted whole blood, pairing of alpha and beta chains was not possible.

Libraries were made using 5' RACE. Sequencer: NextSeq 500. To correct for sequencing error and PCR bias, the TCR library protocol tagged individual cDNA molecules with unique molecular identifiers. Both TCR alpha and beta chains were sequenced, and tight co-correlation was observed between alpha and beta sequence abundances in each sample. The authors' pipeline ran thus. Decombinator V4 was used to annotate the V gene, J gene and CDR3 of the TCR sequences. Expanded TCRs were defined as changing significantly between any two time points under a Poisson model with p below 0.0001. TCR abundances were normalised to the total number of TCRs sequenced in each sample and reported as counts per million. MAIT TCRs were defined by TRAV1-2 paired with TRAJ12, TRAJ20 or TRAJ33, and iNKT TCRs by TRAV10 paired with TRAJ18. VDJdb, accessed 1 November 2021, was searched for CMV, EBV and SARS-CoV-2 annotated TCRs, with TCRs annotated for multiple antigens excluded. TCRdb passed the public sequencing reads through fastp at Q25 and MiXCR, retaining productive beta sequences. All rows with the same CDR3 protein become a single entry with the most common DNA and genes. The V and J calls were not made by the authors but by TCRdb's processing. Present in this sample are 55,000 to 65,000 distinct CDR3 sequences, over 9.5% of which were seen just once. Around 6.3% of the sample comes from the top ten.

The sample holds many counts of this clonotype. Its antigen target is currently unknown. The record has no base qualities; no much larger clone is one base away. The cysteine opens and the phenylalanine closes a CDR3 of 14 amino acids. Only the CDR3 part of the read is kept: 42 bases, read in frame from the first base. The germline V gene encodes CDR1 SGHRS and CDR2 YFSETQ. V ends up 0 bases short and J 4 bases short, with an unmatched junction base count of 0. Results and caveats for the whole study, not just this receptor: VDJdb matching was skewed toward anti-spike CD8 responses and likely underestimated virus-specific expansions, missing private and CD4 specificities.

Set within a cohort of healthcare workers in London, UK, this nested case-control study involved weekly PCR testing of nasopharyngeal swabs along with blood sampling. Healthcare workers were recruited during the week of the UK lockdown, between 23 and 31 March 2020, and followed weekly for up to about 16 weeks. The chain employs TRBV5-1 and TRBJ2-3; 9 bases in between match TRBD2. The TCR sequence derives from an adult who was a healthcare worker with PCR-confirmed SARS-CoV-2 infection or an uninfected control (not recorded which). The sample taken for sequencing was whole blood. The DNA is as follows: TGCGCCAGCAGCTTGGTAGCGGGAGCAGATACGCAGTATTTT. Its translation reads: CASSLVAGADTQYF.